These T cell receptor beta chains were read from a single sample in a study of tumor-infiltrating lymphocytes in oesophageal squamous cell carcinoma. TCRdb analysed the PCR reads with MiXCR anew, one entry per CDR3 protein. This sample yields 9,500 to 15,000 distinct CDR3 sequences, of which approximately 50% are seen a single time; approximately 30% belongs to the top ten. Sequences were obtained from esophageal tumor tissue. These receptors came from a female donor with esophageal squamous cell carcinoma. Each CDR3 is given with its conserved first and last residue. Each record gives: V gene, D gene, clone size, J gene, CDR3 DNA, CDR3 protein. D genes are given only for firm matches. Clone size is shown for a subset of rows, as once, few, many or a class of expanded clone.

v_gene: TRBV12-3/TRBV12-4
d_gene: -
abundance: -
j_gene: TRBJ2-5
CDR3nt: TGTGCCAGCAGTGGACACCAAGAGACCCAGTACTTC
CDR3aa: CASSGHQETQYF

v_gene: TRBV6-1
d_gene: -
abundance: medium-sized
j_gene: TRBJ2-6
CDR3nt: TGTGCCAGCACCTTTAGCGGTTCTGGGGCCAACGTCCTGACTTTC
CDR3aa: CASTFSGSGANVLTF

v_gene: TRBV12-3/TRBV12-4
d_gene: TRBD1
abundance: -
j_gene: TRBJ2-1
CDR3nt: TGTGCCAGCAGTCCTGGCGGGACAGGGGGATACAATGAGCAGTTCTTC
CDR3aa: CASSPGGTGGYNEQFF

v_gene: TRBV7-6
d_gene: -
abundance: -
j_gene: TRBJ2-7
CDR3nt: TGTGCCAGCAGCTTTTTAACTGGAGACTCCTACAATGAGCAGTACTTC
CDR3aa: CASSFLTGDSYNEQYF

v_gene: TRBV6-6
d_gene: TRBD2
abundance: medium-sized
j_gene: TRBJ2-7
CDR3nt: TGTGCCAGCAGTTACTACAGGACTAGCGGGTCCTACGAGCAGTACTTC
CDR3aa: CASSYYRTSGSYEQYF

v_gene: TRBV7-6
d_gene: TRBD1
abundance: once
j_gene: TRBJ2-7
CDR3nt: TGTGCCAGCAGCTTAGGGACAGGGGGCGTCGAGCAGTACTTC
CDR3aa: CASSLGTGGVEQYF

v_gene: TRBV11-2
d_gene: -
abundance: -
j_gene: TRBJ2-5
CDR3nt: TGTGCCAGCAGCTTCTCCATGTCTCCGGCACAAGAGACCCAGTACTTC
CDR3aa: CASSFSMSPAQETQYF

v_gene: TRBV12-3/TRBV12-4
d_gene: -
abundance: medium-sized
j_gene: TRBJ2-1
CDR3nt: TGTGCCAGCAGTTTAGCGCTCGGGAGAGACAATGAGCAGTTCTTC
CDR3aa: CASSLALGRDNEQFF

v_gene: TRBV19
d_gene: TRBD1
abundance: -
j_gene: TRBJ2-5
CDR3nt: TGTGCCAGTAGTGGGGGACAGGGACAGACCCAGTACTTC
CDR3aa: CASSGGQGQTQYF

v_gene: TRBV7-2
d_gene: TRBD1
abundance: -
j_gene: TRBJ1-2
CDR3nt: TGTGCCAGCAGCCCAGGGGGGGCTCGGGACAGAACTAATGGCTACACCTTC
CDR3aa: CASSPGGARDRTNGYTF

v_gene: TRBV6-6
d_gene: -
abundance: -
j_gene: TRBJ1-5
CDR3nt: TGTGCCAGCAGTTACTCAGAGTTTAATAGCAATCAGCCCCAGCATTTT
CDR3aa: CASSYSEFNSNQPQHF

v_gene: TRBV6-1
d_gene: -
abundance: -
j_gene: TRBJ2-5
CDR3nt: TGTGCCAGCAGTTCTCGGGGGACGAACCAAGAGACCCAGTACTTC
CDR3aa: CASSSRGTNQETQYF

v_gene: TRBV11-3
d_gene: TRBD2
abundance: once
j_gene: TRBJ2-4
CDR3nt: TGTGCCAGCAGCCCACGACTAGCGGGAAAAGAAGAGCAGTACTTC
CDR3aa: CASSPRLAGKEEQYF

v_gene: TRBV7-2
d_gene: TRBD2
abundance: -
j_gene: TRBJ2-3
CDR3nt: TGTGCCTCCGGGGGGAGACCCACAACAGATACGCAGTATTTT
CDR3aa: CASGGRPTTDTQYF

v_gene: TRBV6-6
d_gene: -
abundance: many
j_gene: TRBJ1-4
CDR3nt: TGTGCCAGCAGTTACTGGGGTCAAAATGAAAAACTGTTTTTT
CDR3aa: CASSYWGQNEKLFF

v_gene: TRBV7-8
d_gene: -
abundance: -
j_gene: TRBJ2-3
CDR3nt: TGTGCCAGCAGCTTAGGTTCGGGCGGCACCGGGGGCACAGATACGCAGTATTTT
CDR3aa: CASSLGSGGTGGTDTQYF

v_gene: TRBV28
d_gene: -
abundance: -
j_gene: TRBJ2-7
CDR3nt: TGTGCCAGCAGTTCCGGAGATAGGGTGATCGAGCAGTACTTC
CDR3aa: CASSSGDRVIEQYF

v_gene: TRBV4-1
d_gene: -
abundance: -
j_gene: TRBJ1-3
CDR3nt: TGCGCCAGCAGCCTCACCCCCCAGGGTTCTGGAAACACCATATATTTT
CDR3aa: CASSLTPQGSGNTIYF

v_gene: TRBV7-3
d_gene: TRBD1
abundance: -
j_gene: TRBJ2-1
CDR3nt: TGTGCCAGCAGCTTGACAGGGGTAGGCTTTTACAATGAGCAGTTCTTC
CDR3aa: CASSLTGVGFYNEQFF

v_gene: TRBV6-6
d_gene: -
abundance: -
j_gene: TRBJ2-4
CDR3nt: TGTGCCAGCAGCAGGGGTATCGCCAAAAACATTCAGTACTTC
CDR3aa: CASSRGIAKNIQYF

v_gene: TRBV7-2
d_gene: -
abundance: -
j_gene: TRBJ2-7
CDR3nt: TGTGCCAGCAGTTACGTCTCCAATGAGCAGTACTTC
CDR3aa: CASSYVSNEQYF

v_gene: TRBV5-5
d_gene: TRBD1
abundance: many
j_gene: TRBJ2-1
CDR3nt: TGTGCCAGCAGCTCCGGGACAGGCACCTTAGATGAGCAGTTCTTC
CDR3aa: CASSSGTGTLDEQFF

v_gene: TRBV2
d_gene: TRBD1
abundance: -
j_gene: TRBJ2-7
CDR3nt: TGTGCCAGCAGTCAAGCCGGGACAGGGGTTTACGAGCAGTACTTC
CDR3aa: CASSQAGTGVYEQYF

v_gene: TRBV11-2
d_gene: -
abundance: -
j_gene: TRBJ2-3
CDR3nt: TGTGCCAGCAGCTTAGGCCTAGCTCGGCATACGCAGTATTTT
CDR3aa: CASSLGLARHTQYF

v_gene: TRBV6-2/TRBV6-3
d_gene: TRBD2
abundance: -
j_gene: TRBJ2-3
CDR3nt: TGTGCCAGCAGTTACTTGCTGACTAGCGGGAGAGTAACCACAGATACGCAGTATTTT
CDR3aa: CASSYLLTSGRVTTDTQYF

v_gene: TRBV6-1
d_gene: -
abundance: -
j_gene: TRBJ2-5
CDR3nt: TGTGCCAGCAGTAGGACGCGACAGACCAGCGAGACCCAGTACTTC
CDR3aa: CASSRTRQTSETQYF

v_gene: TRBV7-6
d_gene: -
abundance: -
j_gene: TRBJ2-3
CDR3nt: TGTGCCAGCAGCTTTAACGGTGGGGATACGCAGTATTTT
CDR3aa: CASSFNGGDTQYF

v_gene: TRBV11-2
d_gene: TRBD2
abundance: -
j_gene: TRBJ2-1
CDR3nt: TGTGCCAGCAGCTTAGCAGCGGGGGCCTACAATGAGCAGTTCTTC
CDR3aa: CASSLAAGAYNEQFF

v_gene: TRBV7-6
d_gene: TRBD2
abundance: few
j_gene: TRBJ2-7
CDR3nt: TGTGCCAGCAGTAATGCAGCGGGAGGCTACGAGCAGTACTTC
CDR3aa: CASSNAAGGYEQYF

v_gene: TRBV7-2
d_gene: -
abundance: few
j_gene: TRBJ2-6
CDR3nt: TGTGCCAGCAGCTTAGACTCGGGTTTTAGGGGGGCCAACGTCCTGACTTTC
CDR3aa: CASSLDSGFRGANVLTF

v_gene: TRBV7-2
d_gene: -
abundance: -
j_gene: TRBJ2-5
CDR3nt: TGTGCCAGCAGCGATTGGGGCGGTGAGCAGTACTTC
CDR3aa: CASSDWGGEQYF

v_gene: TRBV7-2
d_gene: -
abundance: many
j_gene: TRBJ1-5
CDR3nt: TGTGCCAGCAGCTTATTATCTGGCAATCAGCCCCAGCATTTT
CDR3aa: CASSLLSGNQPQHF

v_gene: TRBV27
d_gene: -
abundance: medium-sized
j_gene: TRBJ2-1
CDR3nt: TGTGCCAGCAGTTCCGGGACATATGCGGGAATTTCCTACAATGAGCAGTTCTTC
CDR3aa: CASSSGTYAGISYNEQFF

v_gene: TRBV10-2
d_gene: -
abundance: many
j_gene: TRBJ2-7
CDR3nt: TGCGCCAGCAGGCGAGGGGCGAGCTCCTACGAGCAGTACTTC
CDR3aa: CASRRGASSYEQYF

v_gene: TRBV7-2
d_gene: TRBD1
abundance: -
j_gene: TRBJ2-2
CDR3nt: TGTGCCAGCAGTCTACAACAGGGGGCGCAAGGGGAGCTGTTTTTT
CDR3aa: CASSLQQGAQGELFF

v_gene: TRBV6-1
d_gene: -
abundance: -
j_gene: TRBJ1-5
CDR3nt: TGTGCCAGCAGGATGGACGGAAATCAGCCCCAGCATTTT
CDR3aa: CASRMDGNQPQHF

v_gene: TRBV7-9
d_gene: -
abundance: -
j_gene: TRBJ1-1
CDR3nt: TGTGCCAGCAGCCAAGACACGAACACTGAAGCTTTCTTT
CDR3aa: CASSQDTNTEAFF

v_gene: TRBV4-1
d_gene: -
abundance: -
j_gene: TRBJ1-2
CDR3nt: TGTGCCAGCAGCCGTGTGGGACATGAGGATGGCTACACCTTC
CDR3aa: CASSRVGHEDGYTF

v_gene: TRBV5-5
d_gene: -
abundance: -
j_gene: TRBJ2-1
CDR3nt: TGTGCCAGCAGCGCGGACTGGGGGGAGCAGTTCTTC
CDR3aa: CASSADWGEQFF

v_gene: TRBV7-2
d_gene: -
abundance: few
j_gene: TRBJ2-3
CDR3nt: TGTGCCAGCAGCCCCACCACAAGCACAGATACGCAGTATTTT
CDR3aa: CASSPTTSTDTQYF

v_gene: TRBV7-2
d_gene: TRBD1
abundance: hyperexpanded
j_gene: TRBJ2-1
CDR3nt: TGTGCCAGCAGCTTAGGGGGACAGACCTACAATGAGCAGTTCTTC
CDR3aa: CASSLGGQTYNEQFF

v_gene: TRBV7-8
d_gene: TRBD1
abundance: -
j_gene: TRBJ2-2
CDR3nt: TGTGCCAGCAGCTTAAGGGGGCGGATCACCGGGGAGCTGTTTTTT
CDR3aa: CASSLRGRITGELFF

v_gene: TRBV7-3
d_gene: -
abundance: -
j_gene: TRBJ2-1
CDR3nt: TGTGCCAGCAGTTATACCGGGACCCACTACAATGAGCAGTTCTTC
CDR3aa: CASSYTGTHYNEQFF

v_gene: TRBV28
d_gene: TRBD1
abundance: -
j_gene: TRBJ2-6
CDR3nt: TGTGCCAGCAGTCGGGACAGGAGATTCTCTGGGGCCAACGTCCTGACTTTC
CDR3aa: CASSRDRRFSGANVLTF

v_gene: TRBV7-3
d_gene: -
abundance: -
j_gene: TRBJ2-6
CDR3nt: TGTGCCAGCAGCTTAGGGGGAACTGGGGCCAACGTCCTGACTTTC
CDR3aa: CASSLGGTGANVLTF